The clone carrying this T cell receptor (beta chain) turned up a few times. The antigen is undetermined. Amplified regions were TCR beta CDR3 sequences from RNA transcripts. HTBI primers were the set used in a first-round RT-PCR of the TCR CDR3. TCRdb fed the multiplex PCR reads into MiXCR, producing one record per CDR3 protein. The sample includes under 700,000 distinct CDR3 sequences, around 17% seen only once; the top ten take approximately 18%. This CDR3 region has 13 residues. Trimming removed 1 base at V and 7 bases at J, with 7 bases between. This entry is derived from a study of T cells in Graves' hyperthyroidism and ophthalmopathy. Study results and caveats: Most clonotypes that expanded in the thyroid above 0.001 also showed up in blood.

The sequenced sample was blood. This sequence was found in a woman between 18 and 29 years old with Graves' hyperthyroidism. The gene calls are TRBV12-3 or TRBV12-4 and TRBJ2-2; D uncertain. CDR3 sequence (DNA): TGTGCCAGCAGTTTAGGGTATAACGGGGAGCTGTTTTTT. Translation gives CASSLGYNGELFF.